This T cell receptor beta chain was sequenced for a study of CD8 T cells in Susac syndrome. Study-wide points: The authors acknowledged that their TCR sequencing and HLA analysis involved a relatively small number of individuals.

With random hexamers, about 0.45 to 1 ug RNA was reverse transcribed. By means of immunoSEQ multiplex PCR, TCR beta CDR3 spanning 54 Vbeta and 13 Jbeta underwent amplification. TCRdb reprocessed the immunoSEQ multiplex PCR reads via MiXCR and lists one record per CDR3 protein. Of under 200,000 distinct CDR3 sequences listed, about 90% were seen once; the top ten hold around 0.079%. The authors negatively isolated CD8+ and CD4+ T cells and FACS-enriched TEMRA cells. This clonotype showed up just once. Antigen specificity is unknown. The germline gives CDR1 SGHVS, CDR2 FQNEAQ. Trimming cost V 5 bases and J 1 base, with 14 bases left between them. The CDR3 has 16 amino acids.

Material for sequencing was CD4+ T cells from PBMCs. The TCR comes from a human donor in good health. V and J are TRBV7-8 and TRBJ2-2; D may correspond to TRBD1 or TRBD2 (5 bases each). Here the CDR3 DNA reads TGTGCCAGCAGCCCACGCCTGGGGGTGAACACCGGGGAGCTGTTTTTT. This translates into CASSPRLGVNTGELFF.